Described below is a single T cell receptor beta chain sequence and its context. This sample is drawn from a study of T cell changes during pregnancy in multiple sclerosis. The germline gives CDR1 SGHTA, CDR2 FQGTGA. V lost 5 bases and J 0 bases, leaving 15 bases between the germline ends. This CDR3 comprises 16 residues. Assay: immunoSEQ multiplex PCR; the TCRdb copy retains only in-frame clones and omits some. The sample lists under 70,000 clones; 92% were seen once. The material sequenced was CD4+ T cells from peripheral blood mononuclear cells, taken after pregnancy. This clonotype was sampled from a female donor with multiple sclerosis, enrolled in a pregnancy study. The chain uses TRBV7-3 and TRBJ2-3; weak D call: TRBD1 (6 bases). DNA of the CDR3: TGTGCCAGCAGCGCGCTCGGACAGCCTAGCACAGATACGCAGTATTTT. Its translation: CASSALGQPSTDTQYF.